Listed below are T cell receptor beta chains from one sample, sequenced in a study of T cell changes during pregnancy in multiple sclerosis. TCRdb's copy holds only in-frame clones and misses some; the assay was immunoSEQ multiplex PCR. The sample lists fewer than 45,000 clones, 90% to 95% seen once, with 7% to 8.5% in the top ten. The source was CD8+ T cells from peripheral blood mononuclear cells, collected in the third trimester of pregnancy. The receptors here all came from a female donor with multiple sclerosis, enrolled in a pregnancy study. Both conserved end residues are part of each CDR3. D genes are given only for firm matches. Some rows have no size entry. The others give once, few or many, or a class for an expanded clone.

V	J	size	D	CDR3	DNA
TRBV18	TRBJ2-7	.	.	CASSPPDRSYEQYF	TGTGCCAGCTCCCCTCCGGACAGATCCTACGAGCAGTACTTC
TRBV4-2	TRBJ2-1	.	TRBD2	CASTTSETNNEQFF	TGTGCCAGCACCACTAGCGAAACAAACAATGAGCAGTTCTTC
TRBV5-1	TRBJ2-7	.	.	CASSLRQGLRYEQYF	TGCGCCAGCAGCCTCCGACAGGGACTCAGGTACGAGCAGTACTTC
TRBV27	TRBJ1-3	.	.	CASSPAMSSGNTIYF	TGTGCCAGCAGTCCCGCCATGAGCTCTGGAAACACCATATATTTT
TRBV27	TRBJ2-2	.	.	CASSLWDTTGELFF	TGTGCCAGCAGTCTCTGGGACACAACCGGGGAGCTGTTTTTT
TRBV5-4	TRBJ2-7	.	TRBD2	CASSSERDAVEQYF	TGTGCCAGCAGCTCCGAGCGGGATGCTGTCGAGCAGTACTTC
TRBV6-4	TRBJ1-1	.	TRBD1	CASSDSYRGLTEAFF	TGTGCCAGCAGTGACTCGTACAGGGGCTTGACTGAAGCTTTCTTT
TRBV28	TRBJ1-4	once	.	CASSFADSPNEKLFF	TGTGCCAGCAGTTTTGCCGACAGTCCTAATGAAAAACTGTTTTTT
TRBV6-1	TRBJ2-3	few	.	CASDKSAEDTQYF	TGTGCCAGCGATAAGTCGGCGGAGGATACGCAGTATTTT
TRBV10-3	TRBJ2-5	.	.	CAISEEQTQETQYF	TGTGCCATCAGTGAGGAACAGACACAAGAGACCCAGTACTTC
TRBV5-4	TRBJ2-7	.	TRBD1	CASSFQGALLYEQYF	TGTGCCAGCAGCTTTCAGGGGGCTCTCCTGTACGAGCAGTACTTC
TRBV7-2	TRBJ1-1	.	.	CASSLQDRGTEAFF	TGTGCCAGCAGCCTCCAGGATCGTGGCACTGAAGCTTTCTTT
TRBV7-9	TRBJ2-7	once	TRBD1	CASNPGQGYEQYF	TGTGCCAGCAACCCGGGACAGGGCTACGAGCAGTACTTC
TRBV15	TRBJ1-5	.	.	CATSRAGNQPQHF	TGTGCCACCAGCAGAGCGGGCAATCAGCCCCAGCATTTT
TRBV19	TRBJ2-3	.	.	CASSTLSTASTDTQYF	TGTGCCAGTAGTACCCTGTCGACAGCTAGCACAGATACGCAGTATTTT
TRBV28	TRBJ2-3	.	.	CASSLLQSTDTQYF	TGTGCCAGCAGTTTATTACAGAGCACAGATACGCAGTATTTT
TRBV4-2	TRBJ2-7	.	.	CASSQGPEVEQYF	TGTGCCAGCAGCCAGGGTCCCGAGGTAGAGCAGTACTTC
TRBV27	TRBJ2-3	.	TRBD2	CASSFPGLAGPTDTQYF	TGTGCCAGCAGTTTCCCGGGACTAGCGGGGCCCACAGATACGCAGTATTTT
TRBV7-2	TRBJ1-5	.	.	CASSPAGGANQPQHF	TGTGCCAGCAGCCCCGCGGGGGGGGCTAATCAGCCCCAGCATTTT
TRBV9	TRBJ1-1	once	.	CASSTTQQGATEAFF	TGTGCCAGCAGCACGACGCAACAGGGCGCCACTGAAGCTTTCTTT
TRBV10-3	TRBJ1-2	.	.	CAISELGSGGYTF	TGTGCCATCAGTGAACTGGGGAGTGGTGGCTACACCTTC
TRBV29-1	TRBJ2-1	.	TRBD2	CSVARLAGAHEQFF	TGCAGCGTTGCAAGGCTAGCGGGAGCCCATGAGCAGTTCTTC
TRBV27	TRBJ1-3	.	.	CASKEGFGRNTIYF	TGTGCCAGCAAGGAAGGGTTCGGGAGAAACACCATATATTTT
TRBV14	TRBJ1-2	.	.	CASSQGSTGYTF	TGTGCCAGCAGCCAAGGAAGCACCGGCTACACCTTC
TRBV28	TRBJ2-7	.	.	CASSFANRDRAYEQYF	TGTGCCAGCAGTTTCGCCAACAGGGATAGGGCCTACGAGCAGTACTTC
TRBV6-6	TRBJ2-7	.	TRBD2	CASSYGGLAGEQYF	TGTGCCAGCAGTTACGGGGGACTAGCGGGCGAGCAGTACTTC
TRBV6-1	TRBJ2-7	once	.	CASTGSYEQYF	TGTGCCAGTACGGGCTCCTACGAGCAGTACTTC